These 8 T cell receptor beta chains came from one sample sequenced in a study of regulatory T cells in long-lasting Graves disease. Noted time point: newly diagnosed GD, antithyroid drugs for less than 3 months. The authors made the TCR library using RNA they extracted from PBMCs. Sequencing libraries for TCR beta were prepared with iRepertoire HTBI primers and Arm-PCR of CDR3 regions. TCRdb independently ran MiXCR on the multiplex PCR reads; one entry per CDR3 protein. The sample lists about 370,000 distinct CDR3 sequences; around 15% were seen once. Sequenced here: peripheral blood mononuclear cells (PBMCs), sampled at new diagnosis, from a patient treated with antithyroid drugs. Receptors were obtained from a female donor with Graves disease.

This clonotype was detected ten times or more. The rearrangement joins TRBV5-1 to TRBJ1-1; no firm D call. The germline CDR1 and CDR2 sequences are SGHRS and YFSETQ. V shed 0 bases and J shed 4 bases, with 16 bases lying between them. The CDR3 loop spans 16 amino acids. Here the CDR3 reads CASSLAGQTQRTEAFF. Written as DNA, the CDR3 is TGCGCCAGCAGCTTGGCCGGTCAGACCCAGCGCACTGAAGCTTTCTTT.

The genes are TRBV5-4 and TRBJ2-3, with 10 bases identical to TRBD2. Unmatched junction bases numbered 3, after V lost 0 bases and J lost 2 bases. Per the germline V gene, CDR1 is SGHNT and CDR2 is YYREEE (reference sequence). This CDR3 spans 16 amino acids. For the CDR3, the DNA is TGTGCCAGCAGCTTGGATCTAGCGGGGGTCACAGATACGCAGTATTTT. Translating it yields CASSLDLAGVTDTQYF. The whole variable domain, remainder taken from reference TRBV5-4 and TRBJ2-3, is ETGVTQSPTHLIKTRGQQVTLRCSSQSGHNTVSWYQQALGQGPQFIFQYYREEENGRGNFPPRFSGLQFPNYSSELNVNALELDDSALYLCASSLDLAGVTDTQYFGPGTRLTVL.

This clonotype was observed many times. The chain has TRBV9 and TRBJ1-1, with no clear D. Trimming shortened V by 4 bases and J by 0 bases, and 10 bases separated the two germline ends. Germline CDR1 SGDLS, CDR2 YYNGEE. This CDR3 has 14 amino acids. CDR3 DNA sequence: TGTGCCAGCAGCCTCCGCTCACTGAACACTGAAGCTTTCTTT. It encodes CASSLRSLNTEAFF.

There are a few counts of this clonotype. The chain uses TRBV20-1 and TRBJ2-1; D possibly corresponds to TRBD2 (6 bases). The germline V gene encodes CDR1 DFQATT and CDR2 SNEGSKA (reference sequence). Trimming left V 4 bases short and J 5 bases short, with 15 bases between. There are 14 residues in the CDR3. The chain's CDR3 is CSATRGGGNNEQFF. CDR3 DNA sequence: TGCAGTGCTACCAGAGGTGGAGGGAACAATGAGCAGTTCTTC.

This clonotype was seen at least ten times. The rearrangement links TRBV20-1 to TRBJ2-2; 12 bases fit TRBD2. The CDR3 has 16 amino acids. Germline loops: CDR1 DFQATT, CDR2 SNEGSKA (reference sequence). The V and J ends lost 2 bases and 4 bases, in that order; junction bases with no gene match: 5. In DNA form, the CDR3 reads TGCAGTGCTAGACAGACTAGCGGGGGCCCCACCGGGGAGCTGTTTTTT. This gives the protein CSARQTSGGPTGELFF.

This clonotype was counted at least ten times. The rearrangement links TRBV29-1 to TRBJ2-5; TRBD1 aligns across 8 bases. Trimming took 6 bases from V and 5 from J; bases not matched to a gene: 14. This CDR3 has 15 residues. CDR1 is SQVTM and CDR2 is ANQGSEA in the germline V gene. CDR3 protein: CSVKGRTGGLETQYF. DNA of the CDR3: TGCAGCGTAAAGGGGCGAACAGGGGGTTTGGAGACCCAGTACTTC.

The table lists this clonotype with many counts. This chain connects TRBV3-1 to TRBJ1-2; 9 nucleotides line up with TRBD1. The germline gives CDR1 LGHDT, CDR2 YNNKEL (reference sequence). The CDR3 is 17 amino acids. With 1 base clipped from V and 5 bases from J, the junction kept 11 bases outside the gene matches. CDR3 in amino acids: CASSQGLPTGGVYGYTF. CDR3 sequence (DNA): TGTGCCAGCAGCCAAGGCCTACCCACAGGGGGCGTTTATGGCTACACCTTC.

In this sample, this clonotype turned up a few times. The chain is built from TRBV20-1 and TRBJ2-7, with 8 positions matching TRBD2. Germline V gene data show CDR1 as DFQATT and CDR2 as SNEGSKA (reference sequence). This CDR3 is built from 16 residues. V shed 0 bases, J shed 7 bases, and the junction held 14 bases outside the gene matches. The CDR3: CSARDLRAGGLSEQYF. The CDR3 DNA sequence: TGCAGTGCTAGAGATTTACGGGCGGGGGGCCTCTCTGAGCAGTACTTC.